This T cell receptor beta chain was profiled in a study of T cell responses to AZD1222 COVID-19 vaccine. General study findings and limits: Only six or seven AZD1222 recipients tested seropositive at baseline. Reports indicate that nearly half of spike-specific TCRs are directed at unmutated variant regions.

The protocol was immunoSEQ multiplex PCR, while the TCRdb copy is restricted to in-frame clones and leaves out a portion. The table records some 120,000 clones, around 92% of them present only once. This clone occurred once. Its antigen is undetermined. Trimming removed 3 bases from V and 0 bases from J, with 9 bases in between. Germline V gives CDR1 DFQATT, CDR2 SNEGSKA (reference sequence). The CDR3 loop spans 14 amino acids. This chain links TRBV20-1 with TRBJ1-3; the D is unclear. This TCR was recovered from an adult in good health. This specimen consisted of peripheral blood, obtained on day 0 of AZD1222 vaccination. The CDR3 bases are TGCAGTGCTAGTGGCCCAAGCTCTGGAAACACCATATATTTT. This gives the protein CSASGPSSGNTIYF.